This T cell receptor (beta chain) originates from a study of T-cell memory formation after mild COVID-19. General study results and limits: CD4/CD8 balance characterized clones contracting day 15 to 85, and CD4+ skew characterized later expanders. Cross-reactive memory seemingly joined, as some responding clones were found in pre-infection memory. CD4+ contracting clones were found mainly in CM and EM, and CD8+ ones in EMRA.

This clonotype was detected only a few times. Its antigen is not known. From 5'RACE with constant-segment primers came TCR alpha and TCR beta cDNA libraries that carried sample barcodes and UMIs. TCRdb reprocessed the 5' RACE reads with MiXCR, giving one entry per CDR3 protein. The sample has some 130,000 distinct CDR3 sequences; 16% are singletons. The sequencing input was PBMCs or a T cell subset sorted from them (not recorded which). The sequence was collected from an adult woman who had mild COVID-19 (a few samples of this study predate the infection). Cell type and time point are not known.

The DNA of the CDR3 is TGTGCCAGCAGCGCTGTGACTAGCAGTCCCTACGAGCAGTACTTC. Amino acids: CASSAVTSSPYEQYF. The gene calls are TRBV9 and TRBJ2-7, with TRBD2 matching 7 bases. Germline loops: CDR1 SGDLS, CDR2 YYNGEE. With V trimmed by 3 bases and J by 2 bases, 8 bases remained unmatched. The CDR3 extends over 15 amino acids. Supplemented by reference TRBV9 and TRBJ2-7, the full variable domain reads DSGVTQTPKHLITATGQRVTLRCSPRSGDLSVYWYQQSLDQGLQFLIQYYNGEERAKGNILERFSAQQFPDLHSELNLSSLELGDSALYFCASSAVTSSPYEQYFGPGTRLTVT.